The entry below gives a single TCR beta chain sequence along with its context. The sample is drawn from a study of shared clonotypes between healthy human individuals. Profiled with immunoSEQ multiplex PCR; TCRdb holds only in-frame clones, not every one. Of under 2.5 million clones in the sample, 92% are singletons; the top ten hold 0.37%. This CDR3 contains 13 residues. Per germline, CDR1 ENHRY and CDR2 SYGVKD. V was trimmed by 7 bases and J by 1 base, leaving 10 bases between them. The receptor was derived from a man aged 18 to 30 in good health. Some clones in this sample may be carry-over from other donors' samples. The genes are TRBV10-3 and TRBJ2-5, with a possible D match to TRBD1 (6 bases). The sequenced sample consisted of naive CD4+ T cells from PBMCs. Noted subset: CD45RA+ positively selected. This CDR3 reads CAINTGTQETQYF. CDR3 coding DNA: TGTGCCATCAACACAGGGACCCAAGAGACCCAGTACTTC.